The 19 T cell receptor beta chains below were found in one sample sequenced in a study of blood T cell repertoires in COVID-19. Produced via immunoSEQ multiplex PCR; TCRdb's table is partial and in-frame only. Of fewer than 300,000 clones listed, around 88% are singletons. Sequencing was done on a sample of PBMCs or T cells enriched from blood (not recorded which). These receptors were obtained from a woman aged 40 to 50 with acute COVID-19.

A single count supports this clone. The chain employs TRBV7-9 and TRBJ1-1, with D unresolved. This CDR3 spans 11 amino acids. Between the trimmed V and J ends, which lost 5 bases and 8 bases, there was a span of 9 bases. Germline values: CDR1 SEHNR, CDR2 FQNEAQ (reference sequence). The CDR3 region is CASSLQREAFF. DNA of the CDR3: TGTGCCAGCAGCCTTCAACGGGAAGCTTTCTTT. Full variable domain (remainder filled in from reference TRBV7-9 and TRBJ1-1): DTGVSQNPRHKITKRGQNVTFRCDPISEHNRLYWYRQTLGQGPEFLTYFQNEAQLEKSRLLSDRFSAERPKGSFSTLEIQRTEQGDSAMYLCASSLQREAFFGQGTRLTVV.

This clone was seen only a few times. This rearrangement joins TRBV7-9 to TRBJ2-1, with 11 bases identical to TRBD2. There are 16 residues in the CDR3. V dropped 5 bases and J dropped 8; count of bases not matched to a gene: 11. Germline-derived CDR1 and CDR2 are SEHNR and FQNEAQ (reference sequence). CDR3 sequence (DNA): TGTGCCAGCAGCCCGGGACTAGCGGTACCAATGGATGAGCAGTTCTTC. Its protein is CASSPGLAVPMDEQFF.

The genes are TRBV7-2 and TRBJ1-2; no reliable D call. Germline assignment: CDR1 SGHTA and CDR2 FQGNSA. CDR3 length: 15 residues. Trimming cost V 3 bases and J 2 bases, with 13 bases left between them. This CDR3 reads CASSFLFTPNYGYTF. The CDR3 DNA follows: TGTGCCAGCAGCTTTTTATTTACACCGAACTATGGCTACACCTTC.

This chain uses TRBV27 with TRBJ1-2; TRBD1 matches 8 bases. The CDR3 spans 18 residues. In germline, CDR1 is MNHEY, CDR2 SMNVEV (reference sequence). The ends lost 5 bases at V and 3 bases at J; junction bases unmatched: 17. The CDR3 sequence: CASSANLGKGQVYYGYTF. The DNA for the CDR3 is TGTGCCAGCAGTGCAAATTTAGGAAAGGGACAGGTCTACTATGGCTACACCTTC.

This chain connects TRBV5-1 to TRBJ2-1; 9 bases are shared with TRBD1. The germline V gene encodes CDR1 SGHRS and CDR2 YFSETQ. The CDR3 has 14 amino acids. V was clipped by 2 bases and J by 5 bases; unmatched bases: 2. The CDR3 loop reads CASSFGTGNNEQFF. Here the CDR3 DNA reads TGCGCCAGCAGCTTCGGGACAGGGAACAATGAGCAGTTCTTC. Full variable domain (outside the CDR3, taken from reference TRBV5-1 and TRBJ2-1): KAGVTQTPRYLIKTRGQQVTLSCSPISGHRSVSWYQQTPGQGLQFLFEYFSETQRNKGNFPGRFSGRQFSNSRSEMNVSTLELGDSALYLCASSFGTGNNEQFFGPGTRLTVL.

V usage is TRBV29-1 and J usage is TRBJ1-1, with unresolved D. The germline V gene encodes CDR1 SQVTM and CDR2 ANQGSEA. The CDR3 is 15 amino acids. Trimming shortened V by 7 bases and J by 3 bases, and 21 bases separated the two germline ends. The CDR3 here is CSATSTFPAYTEAFF. The DNA of the CDR3 is TGCAGCGCGACTTCGACATTCCCCGCGTACACTGAAGCTTTCTTT.

This clone was seen many times. Other DNA sequences in this sample translate to the same CDR3. The rearrangement links TRBV19 to TRBJ2-7, with TRBD1 matching 7 bases. The germline gives CDR1 LNHDA, CDR2 SQIVND (reference sequence). V lost 6 bases, J lost 2 bases, and 7 bases stayed unmatched. The CDR3 is made up of 14 amino acids. The CDR3 spells CASSTGVGAYEQYF. The CDR3 DNA reads as TGTGCCAGTAGCACAGGGGTGGGGGCCTACGAGCAGTACTTC.

CDR3 DNA: TGTGCCAGCAGCCAAGACGGAGTTGCTGGGCCCCAGCATTTT. Its translation is CASSQDGVAGPQHF. The chain is built from TRBV3-1 (or the pseudogene TRBV3-2) and TRBJ1-5; D not resolved. Between the trimmed V and J ends, which lost 0 bases and 9 bases, there was a span of 12 bases. Germline CDR1 and CDR2: LGHDT and YNNKEL (reference sequence). The CDR3 has 14 residues.

The chain employs TRBV4-2 and TRBJ1-4; D uncertain. Germline V gives CDR1 LGHNA, CDR2 YNFKEQ. Trimming took off 0 bases at V and 0 bases at J, with 11 bases between the two ends. CDR3 length: 17 amino acids. CDR3 residues: CASSQDVRRATNEKLFF. CDR3 nucleotides: TGTGCCAGCAGCCAAGATGTAAGAAGAGCAACTAATGAAAAACTGTTTTTT.

V gene TRBV3-1 (or the pseudogene TRBV3-2) combines with J gene TRBJ2-2; 10 nucleotides agree with TRBD1. Looked up from germline, CDR1 is LGHDT and CDR2 is YNNKEL (reference sequence). Losses at the gene ends were 5 bases for V and 8 bases for J; bases not matched to a gene: 5. The CDR3 loop spans 14 amino acids. The CDR3 sequence is CASSAGTGEGELFF. Here the CDR3 DNA reads TGTGCCAGCAGCGCAGGGACAGGGGAGGGGGAGCTGTTTTTT.

As to this clone: Other DNA sequences in this specimen translate into the identical CDR3. V and J are TRBV19 and TRBJ1-5, with 10 bases lining up with TRBD1. This CDR3 contains 14 residues. V trimming: 8 bases; J trimming: 4 bases; junction bases outside the gene matches: 5. The germline V gene has CDR1 LNHDA and CDR2 SQIVND (reference sequence). CDR3 in amino acids: CASSGQGFNQPQHF. The CDR3 bases are TGTGCCAGTTCGGGACAGGGGTTTAATCAGCCCCAGCATTTT.

This chain uses TRBV7-9 with TRBJ2-1, with D perhaps matching TRBD1 (6 bases). This CDR3 contains 14 residues. V was pared by 7 bases and J by 4 bases, with 14 bases between. CDR1 is SEHNR and CDR2 is FQNEAQ in the germline V gene (reference sequence). The CDR3 sequence is CASKQGITYNEQFF. The CDR3 DNA is TGTGCCAGCAAACAGGGTATAACTTACAATGAGCAGTTCTTC.

The rearrangement links TRBV3-1 (or the pseudogene TRBV3-2) to TRBJ2-6; weak D call: TRBD2 (5 bases). Trimming stripped 5 bases from V and 3 bases from J, with 11 bases between. This CDR3 has 15 residues. CDR1 and CDR2 from the germline V gene are LGHDT and YNNKEL (reference sequence). CDR3 residues: CASSTVGVGANVLTF. Written as DNA, the CDR3 is TGTGCCAGCAGCACTGTCGGGGTTGGGGCCAACGTCCTGACTTTC.

For the CDR3, the DNA is TGTGCCAGCAGCCCCCAAACAGGGTCCACCGGAAACACCATATATTTT. As protein: CASSPQTGSTGNTIYF. The J gene is TRBJ1-3, the V gene TRBV7-8; the D gene is possibly TRBD1 (6 bases). Trimming stripped 5 bases from V and 4 bases from J, with 18 bases between. CDR3 length equals 16 residues. The germline V gene has CDR1 SGHVS and CDR2 FQNEAQ.

This sequence joins TRBV30 and TRBJ2-5, with D possibly matching TRBD1 (5 bases). CDR1 and CDR2 from the germline V gene are GTSNPN and SVGIG (reference sequence). Trimming shortened V by 0 bases and J by 5 bases, and 13 bases separated the two germline ends. CDR3 length: 14 residues. The CDR3 DNA follows: TGTGCCTGGAGTGTTCGGCAGGGTTTTGAGACCCAGTACTTC. This sequence encodes CAWSVRQGFETQYF.

V and J are TRBV6-2 or TRBV6-3 and TRBJ1-3; the D is unclear. Trimming removed 5 bases at V and 10 bases at J, with 15 bases between. CDR1 MNHEY and CDR2 SVGEGT come from the germline V gene. The CDR3 totals 13 residues. CDR3 protein: CASSRSAEQTIYF. The CDR3 DNA reads TGTGCCAGCAGTCGTTCGGCGGAGCAGACCATATATTTT.

This clone was observed a few times. The chain employs TRBV7-8 and TRBJ2-1; D not resolved. CDR1 is SGHVS, CDR2 FQNEAQ, per germline. This CDR3 has 12 residues. V was clipped by 5 bases and J by 3 bases, with 5 bases between them. The CDR3 reads CASSPDYNEQFF. The CDR3 bases are TGTGCCAGCAGCCCAGACTACAATGAGCAGTTCTTC.

The chain recombines TRBV6-1 with TRBJ2-2; 8 bases line up with TRBD2. Germline V gives CDR1 MNHNS, CDR2 SASEGT. CDR3 length equals 15 residues. V lost 6 bases and J lost 1; bases outside the gene matches: 4. CDR3 nucleotide sequence: TGTGCCAGCAGGTTCACTAGCGGGAACACCGGGGAGCTGTTTTTT. Protein product: CASRFTSGNTGELFF.

This clone was found many times. V gene TRBV28 combines with J gene TRBJ1-6, with no clear D. The CDR3 is 15 amino acids. Germline CDR1 and CDR2: MDHEN and SYDVKM. V was pared by 7 bases and J by 5 bases, with 15 bases between. The CDR3 region has the DNA TGTGCCAGCAATCGTTTGACACAAAATAATTCACCCCTCCACTTT. The encoded protein is CASNRLTQNNSPLHF.